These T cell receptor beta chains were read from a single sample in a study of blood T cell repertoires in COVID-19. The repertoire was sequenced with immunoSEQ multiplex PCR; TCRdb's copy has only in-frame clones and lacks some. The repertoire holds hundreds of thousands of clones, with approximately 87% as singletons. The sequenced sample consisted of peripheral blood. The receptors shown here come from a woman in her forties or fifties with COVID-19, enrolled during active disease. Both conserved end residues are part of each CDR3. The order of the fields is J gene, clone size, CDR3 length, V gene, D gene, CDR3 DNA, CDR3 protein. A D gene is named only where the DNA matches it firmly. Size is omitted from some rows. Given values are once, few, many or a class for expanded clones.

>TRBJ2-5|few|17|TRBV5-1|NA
TGCGCCAGCAGCCCGCCGGTAAAGGACGGGATAGGGGAGACCCAGTACTTC
CASSPPVKDGIGETQYF
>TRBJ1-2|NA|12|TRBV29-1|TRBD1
TGCAGCGTTGAAGGACAGGGGAATGGCTACACCTTC
CSVEGQGNGYTF
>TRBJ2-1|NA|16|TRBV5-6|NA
TGTGCCAGCAGCTGGGGGGGCCTAGCGGCCTACAATGAGCAGTTCTTC
CASSWGGLAAYNEQFF
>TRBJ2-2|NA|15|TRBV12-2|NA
TGTGCAAGTCGCCCCTCTGGGCAGAACACCGGGGAGCTGTTTTTT
CASRPSGQNTGELFF
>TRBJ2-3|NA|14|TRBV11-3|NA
TGTGCCAGCAGCCATCTAGGTGGCACAGATACGCAGTATTTT
CASSHLGGTDTQYF
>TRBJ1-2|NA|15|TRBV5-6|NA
TGTGCCAGCAGCTTGCGCGTTCGGGGGATCTATGGCTACACCTTC
CASSLRVRGIYGYTF
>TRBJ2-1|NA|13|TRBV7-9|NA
TGTGCCAGCAGCTTAGCCTCTTACAATGAGCAGTTCTTC
CASSLASYNEQFF
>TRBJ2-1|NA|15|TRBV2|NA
TGTGCCAGCAGTGAAGCGCTTGTTATTTCTAGTGAGCAGTTCTTC
CASSEALVISSEQFF
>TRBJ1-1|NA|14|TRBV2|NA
TGTGCCAGCAGTGAACAGGGTTCGTATCTCGGGGCTTTCTTT
CASSEQGSYLGAFF
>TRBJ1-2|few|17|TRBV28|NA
TGTGCCAGCAGAAAGTTAGTTTACAAAATAGGAGGGGATGGCTACACCTTC
CASRKLVYKIGGDGYTF
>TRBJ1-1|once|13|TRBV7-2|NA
TGTGCCAGCAGCTTAGTCAGGGGCGCTGAAGCTTTCTTT
CASSLVRGAEAFF
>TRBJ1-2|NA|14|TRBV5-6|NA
TGTGCCAGCAGATCCAGGGGTATGGGCTATGGCTACACCTTC
CASRSRGMGYGYTF
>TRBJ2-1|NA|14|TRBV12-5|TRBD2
TGTGCTAGTGGCGGGGGACTAGCGGGAAATGAGCAGTTCTTC
CASGGGLAGNEQFF
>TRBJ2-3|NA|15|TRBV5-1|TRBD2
TGCGCCAGCAGCTTTAGCGGGGCAGGCACAGATACGCAGTATTTT
CASSFSGAGTDTQYF
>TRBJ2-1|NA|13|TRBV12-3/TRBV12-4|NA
TGTGCCAGCAGTTTAGAACAGTACAATGAGCAGTTCTTC
CASSLEQYNEQFF
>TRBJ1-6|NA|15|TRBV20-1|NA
TGCAGTGCTAGTGAGGGGAGCTCCTATAATTCACCCCTCCACTTT
CSASEGSSYNSPLHF
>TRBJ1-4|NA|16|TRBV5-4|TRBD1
TGTGCCAGCAGCTTGGGTTTTTCGACAGGGAATGAAAAACTGTTTTTT
CASSLGFSTGNEKLFF
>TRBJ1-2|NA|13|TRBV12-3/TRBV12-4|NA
TGTGCCAGCAGTTTTGCGGGGGTGTATGGCTACACCTTC
CASSFAGVYGYTF
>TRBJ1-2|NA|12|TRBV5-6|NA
TGTGCCAGCAGCCCCGGGATAGACGGCTACACCTTC
CASSPGIDGYTF
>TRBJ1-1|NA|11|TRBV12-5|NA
TGTGCTAGTGGCGACAGAGAGAGGGCTTTCTTT
CASGDRERAFF
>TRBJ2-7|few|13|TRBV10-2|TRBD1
TGCGCCAGCAGGGGGGACAGGAACTACGAGCAGTACTTC
CASRGDRNYEQYF
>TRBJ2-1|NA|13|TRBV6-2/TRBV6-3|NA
TGTGCCAGCAGTTATGGGGGGTATAGTGAGCAGTTCTTC
CASSYGGYSEQFF
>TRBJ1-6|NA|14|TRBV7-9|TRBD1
TGTGCCAGCAGCCAAACAGGGGTCGCTTCACCCCTCCACTTT
CASSQTGVASPLHF
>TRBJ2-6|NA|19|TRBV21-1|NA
TGTGCCAGCAGCACCCCCGGCGGGCCCAAGGACTCTGGGGCCAACGTCCTGACTTTC
CASSTPGGPKDSGANVLTF
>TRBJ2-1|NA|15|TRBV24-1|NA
TGTGCCACCAGTGATCCCGGGAAGACGTCGAATGAGCAGTTCTTC
CATSDPGKTSNEQFF
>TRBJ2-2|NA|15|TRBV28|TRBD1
TGTGCCAGCAGTTGGACAGGGTCAATCGCCGGGGAGCTGTTTTTT
CASSWTGSIAGELFF
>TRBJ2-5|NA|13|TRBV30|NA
TGTGCCTGGGCCGGGACGGTGGGGGGGACCCAGTACTTC
CAWAGTVGGTQYF
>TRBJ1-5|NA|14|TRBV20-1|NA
TGCAGTGCTAGTTCGGGGTTGGGCAATCAGCCCCAGCATTTT
CSASSGLGNQPQHF
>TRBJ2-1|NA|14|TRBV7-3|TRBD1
TGTGCCAGCAGCTTAGGGGGACAGAACAATGAGCAGTTCTTC
CASSLGGQNNEQFF
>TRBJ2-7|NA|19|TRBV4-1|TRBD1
TGCGCCAGCAGCCCCGAGATGCAAATTCCCGGGACAGGGACTTCCGAGCAGTACTTC
CASSPEMQIPGTGTSEQYF
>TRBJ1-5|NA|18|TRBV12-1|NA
TGTGCCAGCAGCTCCCCCGGGACAGCCACCTGGGGCAATCAGCCCCAGCATTTT
CASSSPGTATWGNQPQHF
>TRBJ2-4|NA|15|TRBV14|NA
TGTGCCAGCAGCCCCCAGGGCATGAAGATAGACATTCAGTACTTC
CASSPQGMKIDIQYF
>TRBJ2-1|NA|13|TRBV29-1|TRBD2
TGCAGCGTTGGCGCTAGCGGGACGGGCGAGCAGTTCTTC
CSVGASGTGEQFF
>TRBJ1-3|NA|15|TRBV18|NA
TGTGCCAGCTCACCGGAACAGTGGCCTGGAAACACCATATATTTT
CASSPEQWPGNTIYF
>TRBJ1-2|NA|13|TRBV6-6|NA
TGTGCCAGCACCCGAGGGGGTCTCTATGGCTACACCTTC
CASTRGGLYGYTF
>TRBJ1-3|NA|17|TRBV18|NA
TGTGCCAGCTCACCAGAAGTATTCCGGGGATCTGGAAACACCATATATTTT
CASSPEVFRGSGNTIYF
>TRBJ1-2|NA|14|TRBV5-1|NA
TGCGCCAGCAGCTTGGGTCTGGGCGACTATGGCTACACCTTC
CASSLGLGDYGYTF